This TCR beta chain was sequenced during a study of T cell repertoires in cytomegalovirus infection. The CDR3 runs 17 residues. The trim removed 8 bases at V and 5 bases at J, leaving 13 bases unmatched. Germline CDR1 and CDR2: SGHTA and FQGNSA. This clonotype was recorded many times. Its specificity is unknown. MiXCR was run by TCRdb on the reads, yielding one entry per CDR3 protein. The sample lists about 25,000 distinct CDR3 sequences, 22% occurring once. This rearrangement joins TRBV7-2 to TRBJ2-2, with TRBD2 matching over 11 bases. This clonotype was obtained from a human donor in good health (CMV status not recorded). Some clones in this sample may be carry-over from other donors' samples. Sequencing was performed on CD8+ T cells from cultured PBMCs, taken from culture after CMV antigen stimulation. CDR3: CASGRGLAGGLTGELFF. The CDR3 DNA reads TGTGCCAGCGGGCGAGGGCTAGCGGGGGGACTTACCGGGGAGCTGTTTTTT.